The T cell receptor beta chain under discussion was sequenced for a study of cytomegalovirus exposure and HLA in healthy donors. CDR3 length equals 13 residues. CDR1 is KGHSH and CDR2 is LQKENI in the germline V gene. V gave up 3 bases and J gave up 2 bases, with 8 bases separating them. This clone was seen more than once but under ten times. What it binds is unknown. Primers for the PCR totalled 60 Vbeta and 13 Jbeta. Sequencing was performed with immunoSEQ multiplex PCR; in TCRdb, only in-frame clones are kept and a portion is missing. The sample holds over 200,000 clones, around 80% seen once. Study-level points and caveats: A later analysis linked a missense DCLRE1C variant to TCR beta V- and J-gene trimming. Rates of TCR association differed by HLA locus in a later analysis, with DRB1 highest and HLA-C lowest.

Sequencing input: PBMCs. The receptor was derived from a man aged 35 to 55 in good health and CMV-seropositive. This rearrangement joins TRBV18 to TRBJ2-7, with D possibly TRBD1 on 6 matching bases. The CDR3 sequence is CASSPGTTYEQYF. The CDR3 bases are TGTGCCAGCTCACCTGGGACAACCTACGAGCAGTACTTC.